A single sample is the source of the 27 T cell receptor beta chains below, sequenced in a study of regulatory T cells in long-lasting Graves disease. TCR beta libraries were built with iRepertoire HTBI primers and Arm-PCR of CDR3 regions. One entry per CDR3 protein, called by TCRdb with MiXCR from the multiplex PCR reads. The sample contains 350,000 to 450,000 distinct CDR3 sequences, over 15% of which appear only once. Time point indicated: newly diagnosed GD, antithyroid drugs for less than 3 months. PBMCs were the source of the RNA used for TCR sequencing. These same records also appear under a second study, on T cells in Graves' hyperthyroidism and ophthalmopathy.

The sequencing used peripheral blood mononuclear cells (PBMCs), collected at new diagnosis, from a patient treated with antithyroid drugs. These receptors originate from a man aged 40-49 years with Graves disease.

This clonotype was observed at least ten times. J is TRBJ2-3 and V is TRBV28; 7 bases line up with TRBD2. V lost 2 bases, J lost 7 bases, and 6 bases stayed unmatched. The CDR3 sequence is 14 residues long. The germline V gene encodes CDR1 MDHEN and CDR2 SYDVKM. CDR3 nucleotide sequence: TGTGCCAGCAGTTTAAAGGCTAGCGGCTATACGCAGTATTTT. Encoded protein: CASSLKASGYTQYF.

The genes are TRBV28 and TRBJ1-2, with D uncertain. Trimming left V 3 bases short and J 7 bases short, with 24 bases between. This CDR3 comprises 17 residues. Germline V gene data show CDR1 as MDHEN and CDR2 as SYDVKM. The CDR3: CASSLRTHQRWGPGYTF. In DNA, the CDR3 is TGTGCCAGCAGTTTGAGGACTCATCAACGCTGGGGTCCTGGCTACACCTTC.

The rearrangement uses TRBV11-2 and TRBJ2-3; D ambiguous. Germline V gene data show CDR1 as SGHAT and CDR2 as FQNNGV. The CDR3 runs 14 residues. Trimming shortened V by 3 bases and J by 2 bases, and 9 bases separated the two germline ends. The CDR3 DNA follows: TGTGCCAGCAGCTTCACTCATTACACAGATACGCAGTATTTT. Protein product: CASSFTHYTDTQYF. Supplemented by reference TRBV11-2 and TRBJ2-3, the full variable domain reads EAGVAQSPRYKIIEKRQSVAFWCNPISGHATLYWYQQILGQGPKLLIQFQNNGVVDDSQLPKDRFSAERLKGVDSTLKIQPAKLEDSAVYLCASSFTHYTDTQYFGPGTRLTVL.

In this sample, this clonotype turned up once. The rearrangement links TRBV5-1 to TRBJ2-4; perhaps TRBD1 as D (6 bases). CDR1 and CDR2 from the germline V gene are SGHRS and YFSETQ. The CDR3 sequence is 15 residues long. With 4 bases removed from V and 1 base from J, the gap between germline ends came to 12 bases. The CDR3 bases are TGCGCCAGCAGCATCAGGGGCTTGGCCAAAAACATTCAGTACTTC. Translated, it gives CASSIRGLAKNIQYF.

The V gene is TRBV6-1, the J gene TRBJ1-4; perhaps TRBD1 as D (5 bases). CDR3 size: 15 residues. Germline values: CDR1 MNHNS, CDR2 SASEGT. V lost 7 bases and J lost 7, with 19 bases in between. CDR3 sequence (DNA): TGTGCCAGCAAGCCACCGCGGGGGAACAGTGAAAAACTGTTTTTT. Protein product: CASKPPRGNSEKLFF.

This clonotype was recorded many times. V is TRBV7-9 and J is TRBJ2-2; the D gene is possibly TRBD1 (5 bases). This CDR3 has 15 residues. Deletions cut 6 bases from V and 1 base from J, with 12 bases between. Germline V lookup: CDR1 SEHNR, CDR2 FQNEAQ (reference sequence). CDR3 DNA sequence: TGTGCCAGCAGTCAAGGGGCCGGGAACACCGGGGAGCTGTTTTTT. Translation: CASSQGAGNTGELFF.

The V and J genes are TRBV7-9 and TRBJ2-5; D call uncertain. Trimming cost V 5 bases and J 5 bases, with 15 bases left between them. The CDR3 has 14 amino acids. Germline CDR1 is SEHNR and CDR2 is FQNEAQ (reference sequence). CDR3 region: CASSPDRLVETQYF. CDR3 nucleotides: TGTGCCAGCAGCCCCGACCGTTTGGTGGAGACCCAGTACTTC. Complete variable domain (other parts from reference TRBV7-9 and TRBJ2-5): DTGVSQNPRHKITKRGQNVTFRCDPISEHNRLYWYRQTLGQGPEFLTYFQNEAQLEKSRLLSDRFSAERPKGSFSTLEIQRTEQGDSAMYLCASSPDRLVETQYFGPGTRLLVL.

This clonotype occurred a few times. The V call is TRBV5-1, the J call TRBJ2-3; TRBD2 aligns across 11 bases. The end of the DNA fits TRBJ2-5 better, so the J call may be wrong. The CDR3 runs to 15 residues. Germline lookup yields CDR1 SGHRS and CDR2 YFSETQ. In nucleotides, the CDR3 is TGCGCCAGCAGCTTTAGCGGGGGGGCTGCGGAGACCCAGTACTTC. This encodes CASSFSGGAAETQYF.

The table lists this clonotype with many counts. The chain couples TRBV30 to TRBJ1-5, with 9 bases identical to TRBD1. The V segment lost 5 bases and the J segment 2 bases; nucleotides outside the gene matches: 4. Germline loops: CDR1 GTSNPN, CDR2 SVGIG (reference sequence). The CDR3 contains 14 residues. The CDR3 coding sequence is TGTGCCTGGCGGGACAGGGAACGCAATCAGCCCCAGCATTTT. Translation gives CAWRDRERNQPQHF.

This clonotype has more than one count but fewer than ten. The chain combines TRBV9 with TRBJ2-2; D possibly corresponds to TRBD2 (5 bases). CDR3 length equals 15 residues. The germline V and J ends were trimmed by 2 bases and 5 bases, with 13 bases remaining between them. The germline V gene encodes CDR1 SGDLS and CDR2 YYNGEE. The CDR3 protein is CASSVTISGTGELFF. As DNA, the CDR3 is TGTGCCAGCAGCGTCACGATTTCGGGGACCGGGGAGCTGTTTTTT.

Ten or more counts support this clonotype. The CDR3, as DNA: TGCGCCAGCAGCGGAGGACAGAGCTCCTACGAGCAGTACTTC. Its translation: CASSGGQSSYEQYF. The genes are TRBV5-1 and TRBJ2-7; tentative D call: TRBD1 (6 bases). V shed 4 bases and J shed 0 bases, with 11 bases lying between them. There are 14 residues in the CDR3. CDR1 and CDR2 from the germline V gene are SGHRS and YFSETQ.

This clonotype was recorded a few times. This chain uses TRBV30 with TRBJ2-1; D is perhaps TRBD1 or TRBD2 (7 bases each). Trimming took off 8 bases at V and 5 bases at J, with 25 bases between the two ends. Germline V gene lookup returns CDR1 GTSNPN and CDR2 SVGIG (reference sequence). The CDR3 runs 16 residues. CDR3 amino acids: CAQQGGGGRHHNEQFF. The CDR3 DNA reads TGTGCCCAGCAGGGGGGGGGGGGCCGACATCACAATGAGCAGTTCTTC.

V usage is TRBV10-3 and J usage is TRBJ1-1, with a tentative D call TRBD1 (5 bases). V shed 5 bases and J shed 0 bases, with 13 bases lying between them. CDR3 length: 15 residues. Germline assignment: CDR1 ENHRY and CDR2 SYGVKD. The CDR3 is CAISSPRGMNTEAFF. The CDR3 region has the DNA TGTGCCATCAGTTCCCCGCGGGGCATGAACACTGAAGCTTTCTTT.

This clonotype was recorded at least ten times. The CDR3 DNA reads as TGTGCCAGCAGTTTAATTGGGGGAGGTAGAATGAACACTGAAGCTTTCTTT. This translates into CASSLIGGGRMNTEAFF. The rearrangement links TRBV28 to TRBJ1-1; D is possibly TRBD1 (5 bases). Germline assignment: CDR1 MDHEN and CDR2 SYDVKM. Trimming took 2 bases from V and 0 from J, leaving 16 bases between them. The CDR3 consists of 17 residues. Based on the CDR3 plus reference TRBV28 and TRBJ1-1, the full variable domain is DVKVTQSSRYLVKRTGEKVFLECVQDMDHENMFWYRQDPGLGLRLIYFSYDVKMKEKGDIPEGYSVSREKKERFSLILESASTNQTSMYLCASSLIGGGRMNTEAFFGQGTRLTVV.

At least ten counts were recorded for this clonotype. The gene calls are TRBV20-1 and TRBJ2-3; D remains unclear. CDR1 is DFQATT, CDR2 SNEGSKA, per germline (reference sequence). Trimming took off 1 base at V and 4 bases at J, with 6 bases between the two ends. The CDR3 is 12 amino acids. CDR3 nucleotide sequence: TGCAGTGCTAGAGTCCGGGCAGATACGCAGTATTTT. The encoded protein is CSARVRADTQYF.

This clonotype has a count of ten or more. This sequence joins TRBV2 and TRBJ2-7; possibly TRBD2 for D (6 bases). V was clipped by 6 bases and J by 3 bases, with 15 bases between them. The germline V gene encodes CDR1 SNHLY and CDR2 FYNNEI. This CDR3 contains 14 residues. CDR3: CASSLQTRRYEQYF. The CDR3 coding sequence is TGTGCCAGCAGCTTGCAGACTAGACGCTACGAGCAGTACTTC.

This clonotype was detected ten times or more. The CDR3 DNA follows: TGTGCCAGCAGCCGGGCTGATAGCAATCAGCCCCAGCATTTT. Translated: CASSRADSNQPQHF. The J gene is TRBJ1-5, the V gene TRBV11-2; no clear D. Germline V lookup: CDR1 SGHAT, CDR2 FQNNGV. The CDR3 sequence is 14 residues long. The V end lost 5 bases, the J end lost 0 bases, and 8 bases lay between the germline ends.

A few counts support this clonotype. The chain has TRBV30 and TRBJ2-2, with D possibly TRBD2 on 6 matching bases. The CDR3 runs to 16 residues. Trimming cost V 3 bases and J 2 bases, with 16 bases left between them. The V gene's germline CDR1 is GTSNPN and CDR2 SVGIG (reference sequence). The CDR3 protein is CAWRPLGRLNTGELFF. CDR3 nucleotides: TGTGCCTGGAGGCCCCTGGGGAGGTTAAACACCGGGGAGCTGTTTTTT.

This clonotype was picked up many times. The chain is built from TRBV15 and TRBJ1-5; D not resolved. The germline CDR1 and CDR2 sequences are LNHNV and YYDKDF (reference sequence). Trimming stripped 1 base from V and 7 bases from J, with 11 bases between. The length of the CDR3 is 14 residues. The CDR3 reads CATSRAAVGQPQHF. The DNA for the CDR3 is TGTGCCACCAGCAGAGCCGCGGTAGGCCAGCCCCAGCATTTT.

This clonotype was found many times. This chain joins TRBV7-9 and TRBJ2-7; D remains ambiguous. V was clipped by 5 bases and J by 5 bases, with 10 bases between them. Germline V CDR1 and CDR2: SEHNR, FQNEAQ (reference sequence). The CDR3 consists of 12 residues. The CDR3: CASSHTWDEQYF. DNA of the CDR3: TGTGCCAGCAGCCACACCTGGGACGAGCAGTACTTC. Looking up the rest from reference TRBV7-9 and TRBJ2-7 gives the full variable domain: DTGVSQNPRHKITKRGQNVTFRCDPISEHNRLYWYRQTLGQGPEFLTYFQNEAQLEKSRLLSDRFSAERPKGSFSTLEIQRTEQGDSAMYLCASSHTWDEQYFGPGTRLTVT.

The table lists this clonotype with a few counts. The rearrangement joins TRBV4-3 to TRBJ1-5, with D uncertain. The CDR3 loop spans 16 amino acids. V was clipped by 0 bases and J by 3 bases, with 12 bases between them. Germline V gene data show CDR1 as LGHNA and CDR2 as YSLEER. Here the CDR3 reads CASSQDLRENNQPQHF. CDR3 bases: TGCGCCAGCAGCCAAGATCTTCGGGAAAACAATCAGCCCCAGCATTTT.

A few counts support this clonotype. A much larger clone sits a single nucleotide away, making a read error possible. The V and J genes are TRBV11-2 and TRBJ2-3; no clear D gene. This CDR3 comprises 14 residues. Trimming left V 0 bases short and J 5 bases short, with 9 bases between. Germline CDR1 and CDR2: SGHAT and FQNNGV. DNA for the CDR3: TGTGCCAGCAGCTTAGATAGACAAATAGATACGCAGTATTTT. Encoded protein: CASSLDRQIDTQYF.

At least ten counts were recorded for this clonotype. The chain combines TRBV18 with TRBJ2-1; 7 positions match TRBD2. The CDR3 is 13 amino acids. Germline lookup yields CDR1 KGHSH and CDR2 LQKENI. J gave up 7 bases and V 3 bases, and 3 bases lay outside the gene matches. CDR3 protein: CASSPEGGNEQFF. CDR3 nucleotide sequence: TGTGCCAGCTCACCCGAGGGAGGGAATGAGCAGTTCTTC.

In the case of this clonotype: This may arise from a read error, as a much more abundant clone is one base away. V and J are TRBV20-1 and TRBJ2-7, with a tentative D call TRBD1 (5 bases). V gave up 8 bases and J gave up 1 base, with 18 bases separating them. This CDR3 region has 14 residues. Germline values: CDR1 DFQATT, CDR2 SNEGSKA (reference sequence). Here the CDR3 DNA reads TGCAGTTCAGTTAGGGTCGACAGATCCTACGAGCAGTACTTC. The encoded protein is CSSVRVDRSYEQYF.

The gene calls are TRBV6-9 and TRBJ2-3; 8 bases line up with TRBD2. The CDR3 runs 15 residues. Per the germline V gene, CDR1 is MNHGY and CDR2 is SVAAGI. V dropped 4 bases and J dropped 9; count of bases not matched to a gene: 12. In DNA, the CDR3 is TGTGCCAGCAGTTTCAGCGACGTAGCGGGGTACACGCAGTATTTT. Encoded protein: CASSFSDVAGYTQYF.

There are many counts of this clonotype. The chain uses TRBV18 and TRBJ1-5; D gene unclear. Looked up from germline, CDR1 is KGHSH and CDR2 is LQKENI. CDR3 size: 13 residues. V lost 2 bases, J lost 6 bases, and 8 bases lay in between. The CDR3 sequence: CASSPASGQPQHF. CDR3 DNA sequence: TGTGCCAGCTCACCAGCGTCGGGTCAGCCCCAGCATTTT. The complete variable domain, with remaining parts taken from reference TRBV18 and TRBJ1-5, reads NAGVMQNPRHLVRRRGQEARLRCSPMKGHSHVYWYRQLPEEGLKFMVYLQKENIIDESGMPKERFSAEFPKEGPSILRIQQVVRGDSAAYFCASSPASGQPQHFGDGTRLSIL.

This clonotype appeared many times. This chain connects TRBV29-1 to TRBJ2-1; D is possibly TRBD2 (5 bases). Germline assignment: CDR1 SQVTM and CDR2 ANQGSEA. CDR3 length: 16 residues. V shed 3 bases and J shed 3 bases, with 18 bases lying between them. The CDR3 bases are TGCAGCGTTGATGACGGGTGGAGCGGTGACTACAATGAGCAGTTCTTC. It codes for CSVDDGWSGDYNEQFF.